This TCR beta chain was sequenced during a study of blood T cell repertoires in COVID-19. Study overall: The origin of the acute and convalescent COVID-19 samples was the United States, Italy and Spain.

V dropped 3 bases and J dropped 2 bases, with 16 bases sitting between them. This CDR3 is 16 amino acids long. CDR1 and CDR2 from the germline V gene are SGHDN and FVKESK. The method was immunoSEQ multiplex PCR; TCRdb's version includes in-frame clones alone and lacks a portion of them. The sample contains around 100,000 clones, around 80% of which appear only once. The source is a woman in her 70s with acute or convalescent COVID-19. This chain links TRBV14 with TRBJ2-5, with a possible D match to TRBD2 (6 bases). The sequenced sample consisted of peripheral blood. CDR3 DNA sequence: TGTGCCAGCAGCCACGGGGGAGCTGGGTTGCAAGAGACCCAGTACTTC. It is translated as CASSHGGAGLQETQYF.